Listed below are T cell receptor beta chains from one sample, sequenced in a study of neoadjuvant nivolumab and ipilimumab in lung cancer. Sequencing was performed with immunoSEQ multiplex PCR; in TCRdb, only in-frame clones are kept and a portion is missing. This table holds approximately 30,000 clones, about nine tenths found once. Sequenced material: peripheral blood, taken after neoadjuvant nivolumab, alone or with ipilimumab, at or shortly before surgery. The origin of the receptors is an adult with non-small cell lung cancer. Both conserved end residues are part of each CDR3. D genes are given only for firm matches. Clone size is stated in some rows and not others, as once, few, many or a class when expanded.

d_gene | j_gene | abundance | v_gene | CDR3nt | CDR3aa
NA | TRBJ2-2 | once | TRBV2 | TGTGCCAGCAGTGTGATTGCCGGGAAGAACACCGGGGAGCTGTTTTTT | CASSVIAGKNTGELFF
NA | TRBJ1-4 | NA | TRBV15 | TGTGCCACCAGCAGAGACGGGAGGGGTACGGGGCTATACGAAAAACTGTTTTTT | CATSRDGRGTGLYEKLFF
TRBD1 | TRBJ2-7 | NA | TRBV9 | TGTGCCAGCAGCCCGAGGACAGGGCCAGGGTACGAGCAGTACTTC | CASSPRTGPGYEQYF
NA | TRBJ1-6 | NA | TRBV5-4 | TGTGCCAGCAGCTTGCTCGGGGCCGCTTCATCCCTCCACTTT | CASSLLGAASSLHF
NA | TRBJ2-3 | once | TRBV9 | TGTGCCAGCAGCGTATCCCCTAGCTGGACAGATACGCAGTATTTT | CASSVSPSWTDTQYF
TRBD2 | TRBJ2-3 | NA | TRBV6-1 | TGTGCCAGCATCTCGACTAGCGGGGGGGCAGATACGCAGTATTTT | CASISTSGGADTQYF
TRBD2 | TRBJ2-5 | NA | TRBV11-2 | TGTGCCAGCAGCTTACAACGGGGGGAAGGGGAGACCCAGTACTTC | CASSLQRGEGETQYF
NA | TRBJ2-2 | NA | TRBV5-4 | TGTGCCAGCAGCTTACAAGGGGACGGTTCCGGGGAGCTGTTTTTT | CASSLQGDGSGELFF
NA | TRBJ1-5 | NA | TRBV6-4 | TGTGCCAGCAGTAGTCAGGCGAATCAGCCCCAGCATTTT | CASSSQANQPQHF
NA | TRBJ1-1 | NA | TRBV5-4 | TGTGCCAGCAGCGAGGGCACTGAAGCTTTCTTT | CASSEGTEAFF
NA | TRBJ1-2 | NA | TRBV27 | TGTGCCAGCAGACGGGTGACAGCGGGGGGGGATGGCTACACCTTC | CASRRVTAGGDGYTF
TRBD1 | TRBJ2-3 | NA | TRBV9 | TGTGCCAGCAGCGTAGTGGGGGACAGCAGCACAGATACGCAGTATTTT | CASSVVGDSSTDTQYF
NA | TRBJ1-2 | NA | TRBV6-5 | TGTGCCAGCAGCCATGACCCCCCCGGGGTTGGCTACACCTTC | CASSHDPPGVGYTF
TRBD1 | TRBJ1-1 | NA | TRBV5-1 | TGCGCCAGCAGCCCGGGACAGAATGTGAACACTGAAGCTTTCTTT | CASSPGQNVNTEAFF
NA | TRBJ1-1 | NA | TRBV20-1 | TGCAGTGCTACCAAGAACACTGAAGCTTTCTTT | CSATKNTEAFF
TRBD2 | TRBJ2-5 | NA | TRBV15 | TGTGCCACCAGCACGCGGGGGGGCAGTGAGACCCAGTACTTC | CATSTRGGSETQYF
NA | TRBJ1-1 | NA | TRBV6-5 | TGTGCCAGCCACAATGCGGACACTGAAGCTTTCTTT | CASHNADTEAFF
NA | TRBJ2-1 | NA | TRBV7-9 | TGTGCCAGCAGCCGAAACAGGGTGGACGTTGGGGAAGAGCAGTTCTTC | CASSRNRVDVGEEQFF
NA | TRBJ2-7 | few | TRBV7-2 | TGTGCCAGCAGCCTCGAGACAGGGAGGGTCCACGAGCAGTACTTC | CASSLETGRVHEQYF
NA | TRBJ2-5 | few | TRBV7-9 | TGTGCCTGGGGGCGGGGACAAGAGACCCAGTACTTC | CAWGRGQETQYF
NA | TRBJ2-1 | once | TRBV6-1 | TGTGCCAGCAGTGAAATCGCGGGCGATGAGCAGTTCTTC | CASSEIAGDEQFF
TRBD1 | TRBJ1-1 | few | TRBV14 | TGTGCCAGCAGCCAAGTAGGGGGCGCTTGGGACACTGAAGCTTTCTTT | CASSQVGGAWDTEAFF
NA | TRBJ2-1 | once | TRBV19 | TGTGCCAGTAGTATAACCCACAGGGAGAGCGAGTATAGGTTCTCCTACAATGAGCAGTTCTTC | CASSITHRESEYRFSYNEQFF
NA | TRBJ1-4 | NA | TRBV5-6 | TGTGCCAGCAGCGGGCGAGGGGTTAGAGAAAAACTGTTTTTT | CASSGRGVREKLFF
TRBD1 | TRBJ1-5 | NA | TRBV6-5 | TGTGCCAGCAGTACCCGGACAGGTAATCAGCCCCAGCATTTT | CASSTRTGNQPQHF
TRBD2 | TRBJ2-2 | NA | TRBV29-1 | TGCAGCGCCGCCGGGGGGTCGAACACCGGGGAGCTGTTTTTT | CSAAGGSNTGELFF
NA | TRBJ2-7 | NA | TRBV18 | TGTGCCAGCTCCTTGGACAGACAATACGAGCAGTACTTC | CASSLDRQYEQYF
NA | TRBJ2-7 | NA | TRBV6-1 | TGTGCCAGCAGTGAGCCCTACGAGCAGTACTTC | CASSEPYEQYF